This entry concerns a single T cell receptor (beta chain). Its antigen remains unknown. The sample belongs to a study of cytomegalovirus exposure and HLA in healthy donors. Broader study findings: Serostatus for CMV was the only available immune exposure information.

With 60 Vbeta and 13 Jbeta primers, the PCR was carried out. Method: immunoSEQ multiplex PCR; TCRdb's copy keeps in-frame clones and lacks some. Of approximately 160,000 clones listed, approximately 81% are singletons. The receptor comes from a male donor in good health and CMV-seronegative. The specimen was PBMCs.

The CDR3 sequence is CASRRTGNTEAFF. In nucleotides, the CDR3 is TGTGCCAGCAGACGGACAGGGAACACTGAAGCTTTCTTT. The chain employs TRBV7-2 and TRBJ1-1; 7 bases map to TRBD1. The V gene's germline CDR1 is SGHTA and CDR2 FQGNSA. V shed 6 bases and J 1 base; nucleotides not matched to a gene: 2. This CDR3 is built from 13 residues.